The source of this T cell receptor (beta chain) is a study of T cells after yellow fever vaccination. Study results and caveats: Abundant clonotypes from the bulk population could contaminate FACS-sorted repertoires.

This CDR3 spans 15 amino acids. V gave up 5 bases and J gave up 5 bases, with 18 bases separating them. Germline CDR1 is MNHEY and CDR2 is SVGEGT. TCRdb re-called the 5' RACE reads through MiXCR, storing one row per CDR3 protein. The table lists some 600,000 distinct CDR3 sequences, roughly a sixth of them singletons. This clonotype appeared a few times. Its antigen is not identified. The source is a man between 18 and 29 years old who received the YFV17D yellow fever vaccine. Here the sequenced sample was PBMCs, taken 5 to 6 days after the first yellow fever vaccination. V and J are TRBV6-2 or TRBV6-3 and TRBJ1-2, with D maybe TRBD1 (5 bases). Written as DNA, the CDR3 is TGTGCCAGCAGTCGACCGGACACCTCGGGATATGGCTACACCTTC. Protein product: CASSRPDTSGYGYTF.